Shown below are 17 T cell receptor beta chains from a single sample sequenced in a study of CD4 T cells in relation to SARS-CoV-2 and coronaviruses (TCRdb year 2021). Library prep was done by the immunoSEQ multiplex PCR assay. TCRdb stores this immuneACCESS table with in-frame sequences only. Part of the clones is absent; in the studies checked, under half of the shortfall reflects unresolved V genes, and no reason is known for the rest. This sample is represented by tens of thousands of clones; 75% to 85% of them were singletons. The biggest ten clones account for less than 3% of the sample. These receptors' antigens are unknown. The sequencing sample was made of memory CD4+ T cells from PBMCs, cultured in vitro. Interpreted using the paper, the cell subset or site label stands for: memory (non-naive) CD4+ T cells. The source of these receptors is an adult with COVID-19.

The gene calls are TRBV18 and TRBJ2-2, with D hard to call. This CDR3 comprises 14 residues. Germline V gene sequence: CDR1 KGHSH, CDR2 LQKENI. V lost 3 bases to trimming and J lost 5 bases, with 10 bases between them. The CDR3 coding sequence is TGTGCCAGCTCACCTGAAGGGTGGACCGGGGAGCTGTTTTTT. This gives the protein CASSPEGWTGELFF.

The chain is built from TRBV6-2 or TRBV6-3 and TRBJ1-2; the match to TRBD1 covers 7 bases. The CDR3 extends over 15 amino acids. J was trimmed by 4 bases and V by 0 bases; bases with no gene match: 5. CDR1 is MNHEY, CDR2 SVGEGT, per germline. The chain's CDR3 is CASSYSKGGGYGYTF. The CDR3 coding sequence is TGTGCCAGCAGTTACTCTAAAGGGGGCGGCTATGGCTACACCTTC.

The chain employs TRBV11-2 and TRBJ2-5; 9 nucleotides match TRBD1. Trimming at V came to 3 bases and at J to 5 bases, leaving 10 bases not matched to a gene. The CDR3 runs 16 residues. Germline lookup yields CDR1 SGHAT and CDR2 FQNNGV. The DNA for the CDR3 is TGTGCCAGCAGCTTCGGGACAGGGCCAATTCAGGAGACCCAGTACTTC. This codes for CASSFGTGPIQETQYF.

For the CDR3, the DNA is TGCGCCAGCAGTGGGGACGGAACCTACAATGAGCAGTTCTTC. Translating gives CASSGDGTYNEQFF. V gene TRBV10-2 combines with J gene TRBJ2-1; D may be TRBD1 or TRBD2 (5 bases each). This CDR3 spans 14 amino acids. CDR1 WSHSY and CDR2 SAAADI come from the germline V gene. V shed 4 bases and J shed 2 bases, with 9 bases lying between them.

This sequence joins TRBV7-9 and TRBJ1-6; tentatively, D is TRBD1 (6 bases). Trimming removed 5 bases from V and 4 bases from J, with 18 bases in between. The CDR3 totals 17 residues. Germline V CDR1 and CDR2: SEHNR, FQNEAQ (reference sequence). CDR3 region: CASSPGQTLRYNSPLHF. The CDR3 region has the DNA TGTGCCAGCAGCCCCGGACAGACTCTTCGTTATAATTCACCCCTCCACTTT. Supplemented by reference TRBV7-9 and TRBJ1-6, the full variable domain reads DTGVSQNPRHKITKRGQNVTFRCDPISEHNRLYWYRQTLGQGPEFLTYFQNEAQLEKSRLLSDRFSAERPKGSFSTLEIQRTEQGDSAMYLCASSPGQTLRYNSPLHFGNGTRLTVT.

This chain connects TRBV11-3 to TRBJ1-6; D remains ambiguous. The CDR3 length is 13 residues. Germline V lookup: CDR1 SGHNT, CDR2 YENEEA. The V gene lost 0 bases and the J gene lost 8 bases, with 5 bases spanning the gap. This CDR3 reads CASSLDQDSPLHF. For the CDR3, the DNA is TGTGCCAGCAGCTTAGATCAGGATTCACCCCTCCACTTT.

V and J are TRBV6-5 and TRBJ1-4; 7 nucleotides align to TRBD1. Trimming removed 8 bases from V and 8 bases from J; junction bases left unmatched: 14. Germline V lookup: CDR1 MNHEY, CDR2 SVGAGI. This CDR3 has 15 residues. The CDR3 loop is CASSKGQASWEKLFF. For the CDR3, the DNA is TGTGCCAGCTCGAAAGGACAGGCCTCGTGGGAAAAACTGTTTTTT.

In DNA, the CDR3 is TGTGCCAGCAGCGTATCGGGTGGAGAGACCCAGTACTTC. Its translation: CASSVSGGETQYF. This rearrangement joins TRBV9 to TRBJ2-5; no definite D call. The V end was cut by 1 base, the J end by 4 bases, with 8 bases between. The CDR3 extends over 13 amino acids. Germline assignment: CDR1 SGDLS and CDR2 YYNGEE.

The chain carries TRBV20-1 and TRBJ2-7; D is perhaps TRBD1 or TRBD2 (5 bases each). The V end was cut by 3 bases, the J end by 1 base, with 10 bases between. CDR3 length equals 13 residues. Germline CDR1 reads DFQATT; CDR2 reads SNEGSKA (reference sequence). The CDR3 DNA is TGCAGTGCTAGTTATGGGGGATCCTACGAGCAGTACTTC. It codes for CSASYGGSYEQYF.

This clone was observed a few times. V usage is TRBV28 and J usage is TRBJ1-2; D is ambiguous. The germline gives CDR1 MDHEN, CDR2 SYDVKM. The CDR3 is 13 amino acids. V dropped 3 bases and J dropped 7 bases, with 12 bases sitting between them. For the CDR3, the DNA is TGTGCCAGCAGTTTTCCAGCGATCCGTGGCTACACCTTC. This gives the protein CASSFPAIRGYTF.

V is TRBV27 and J is TRBJ2-7; 7 bases match TRBD2. The CDR3 length is 14 residues. In germline, CDR1 is MNHEY, CDR2 SMNVEV (reference sequence). V shed 7 bases and J 3 bases; nucleotides not matched to a gene: 9. This chain's CDR3 is CASKSSGNYYEQYF. The CDR3 nucleotides read TGTGCCAGCAAGTCTAGCGGAAATTACTACGAGCAGTACTTC.

The chain links TRBV2 to TRBJ2-5, with D unresolved. CDR3 length equals 11 residues. Trimming removed 5 bases from V and 4 bases from J, with 5 bases in between. The germline CDR1 and CDR2 sequences are SNHLY and FYNNEI. DNA of the CDR3: TGTGCCAGCAGTAACGGAGAGACCCAGTACTTC. Its protein product is CASSNGETQYF.

V usage is TRBV3-1 (or the pseudogene TRBV3-2) and J usage is TRBJ1-1, with D unclear. V was cut by 2 bases and J by 0 bases, with 10 bases left in between. In germline, CDR1 is LGHDT, CDR2 YNNKEL (reference sequence). The CDR3 has 15 residues. This CDR3 reads CASSQLTQVNTEAFF. CDR3 in DNA: TGTGCCAGCAGCCAACTAACCCAGGTGAACACTGAAGCTTTCTTT.

This sequence joins TRBV4-1 and TRBJ2-2; D is ambiguous. Germline CDR1 MGHRA, CDR2 YSYEKL. Trimming stripped 2 bases from V and 8 bases from J, with 6 bases between. This CDR3 contains 12 residues. CDR3 bases: TGCGCCAGCAGCCAACCTCAGGGGGAGCTGTTTTTT. It translates to CASSQPQGELFF.

This chain connects TRBV2 to TRBJ1-1; weak D call: TRBD1 (5 bases). This CDR3 contains 13 residues. The V and J ends lost 7 bases and 5 bases respectively, with 14 bases between them. The germline CDR1 and CDR2 sequences are SNHLY and FYNNEI. CDR3 region: CASKGRLGTEAFF. CDR3 nucleotide sequence: TGTGCCAGCAAGGGACGTCTCGGAACTGAAGCTTTCTTT.

This clone was picked up a small number of times. The genes are TRBV10-3 and TRBJ1-1, with no clear D. The CDR3 totals 13 residues. Germline CDR1 and CDR2: ENHRY and SYGVKD. V gave up 11 bases and J gave up 1 base, with 14 bases separating them. The CDR3 loop reads CAANLGPNTEAFF. For the CDR3, the DNA is TGTGCCGCGAATCTTGGGCCGAACACTGAAGCTTTCTTT.

This chain links TRBV15 with TRBJ1-5; possible D gene TRBD1, 5 bases. The CDR3 is made up of 14 amino acids. The V end was cut by 1 base, the J end by 7 bases, with 11 bases between. Germline V lookup: CDR1 LNHNV, CDR2 YYDKDF (reference sequence). The CDR3 region has the DNA TGTGCCACCAGCAGAGCAGGGTCGGACCAGCCCCAGCATTTT. Translating gives CATSRAGSDQPQHF.